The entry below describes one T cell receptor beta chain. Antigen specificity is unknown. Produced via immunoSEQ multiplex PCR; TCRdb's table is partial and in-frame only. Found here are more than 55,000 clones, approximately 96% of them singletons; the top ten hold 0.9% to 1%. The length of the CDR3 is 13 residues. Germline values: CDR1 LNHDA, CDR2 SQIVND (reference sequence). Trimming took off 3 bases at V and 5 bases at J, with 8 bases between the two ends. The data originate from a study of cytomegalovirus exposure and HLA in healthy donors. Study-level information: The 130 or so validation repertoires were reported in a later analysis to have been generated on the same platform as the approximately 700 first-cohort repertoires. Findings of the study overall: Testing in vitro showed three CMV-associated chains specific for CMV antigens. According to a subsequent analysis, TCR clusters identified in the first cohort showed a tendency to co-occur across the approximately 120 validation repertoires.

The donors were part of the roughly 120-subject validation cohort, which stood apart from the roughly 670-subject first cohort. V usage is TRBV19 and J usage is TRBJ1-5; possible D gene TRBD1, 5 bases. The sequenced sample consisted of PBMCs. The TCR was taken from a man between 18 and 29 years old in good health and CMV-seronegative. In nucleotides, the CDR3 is TGTGCCAGTAGTATTAGGGGCGATCAGCCCCAGCATTTT. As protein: CASSIRGDQPQHF. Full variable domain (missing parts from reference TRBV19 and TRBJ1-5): DGGITQSPKYLFRKEGQNVTLSCEQNLNHDAMYWYRQDPGQGLRLIYYSQIVNDFQKGDIAEGYSVSREKKESFPLTVTSAQKNPTAFYLCASSIRGDQPQHFGDGTRLSIL.